The entry below gives a single TCR beta chain sequence along with its context. This entry is derived from a study of shared clonotypes between healthy human individuals. The data were produced by immunoSEQ multiplex PCR, yet TCRdb's version contains in-frame clones alone and is incomplete. This repertoire shows about 1.1 million clones, 77% found once; its top ten account for about 0.89%. Splitting of CD4+ cells produced CD45RA+ naive and CD45RA-negative memory subsets. The V gene lost 7 bases and the J gene lost 0 bases, with 12 bases spanning the gap. The CDR3 is 15 amino acids. Germline CDR1 MNHEY, CDR2 SVGAGI.

The sample taken for sequencing was memory CD4+ T cells from PBMCs. Subset given: CD45RA-negative fraction. This receptor was obtained from a man aged 18 to 35 in good health. Some clones in this sample may be carry-over from other donors' samples. The rearrangement joins TRBV6-5 to TRBJ1-4; D remains unclear. The CDR3 sequence is CASTLSPATNEKLFF. DNA of the CDR3: TGTGCCAGCACCCTAAGCCCCGCAACTAATGAAAAACTGTTTTTT.